A single sample is the source of the 9 T cell receptor beta chains below, sequenced in a study of T cell responses to AZD1222 COVID-19 vaccine. Produced via immunoSEQ multiplex PCR; TCRdb's table is partial and in-frame only. The sample lists under 150,000 clones; around nine tenths were seen once. The material was peripheral blood, obtained on day 0 of MenACWY control vaccination. The origin of the receptors is an adult in good health.

This chain connects TRBV24-1 to TRBJ1-1, with D perhaps TRBD1 (5 bases). The CDR3 contains 13 residues. V lost 8 bases and J lost 4, with 13 bases in between. Germline V lookup: CDR1 KGHDR, CDR2 SFDVKD. CDR3 DNA: TGTGCCACCACTGGACACCAGGGCACTGAAGCTTTCTTT. It translates to CATTGHQGTEAFF.

The CDR3: CASSRDRGLFGELFF. CDR3 in DNA: TGTGCCAGCAGCAGGGACAGGGGGCTTTTCGGGGAGCTGTTTTTT. The chain employs TRBV6-2 or TRBV6-3 and TRBJ2-2; 12 bases agree with TRBD1. Germline CDR1 reads MNHEY; CDR2 reads SVGEGT. The CDR3 totals 15 residues. V was pared by 6 bases and J by 7 bases, with 6 bases of the junction left unmatched.

The chain has TRBV3-1 (or the pseudogene TRBV3-2) and TRBJ2-1, with 9 bases aligning to TRBD2. The CDR3 totals 17 residues. CDR1 and CDR2 (germline): LGHDT, YNNKEL (reference sequence). With V trimmed by 3 bases and J by 1 base, 7 bases remained unmatched. CDR3 in amino acids: CASSQHSGSGSYNEQFF. DNA of the CDR3: TGTGCCAGCAGCCAGCATAGCGGGAGTGGGTCCTACAATGAGCAGTTCTTC.

The genes are TRBV6-5 and TRBJ1-2; 7 bases are shared with TRBD1. V lost 9 bases and J lost 0; bases outside the gene matches: 4. The CDR3 runs to 13 residues. Germline CDR1 and CDR2: MNHEY and SVGAGI. CDR3 region: CASRDSTNYGYTF. In DNA, the CDR3 is TGTGCCAGTAGGGACAGTACTAACTATGGCTACACCTTC.

This clone was recorded once. The J gene is TRBJ1-1, the V gene TRBV19; a possible D gene is TRBD1 (5 bases). The CDR3 covers 14 residues. The V gene lost 3 bases and the J gene lost 8 bases, with 16 bases spanning the gap. The germline CDR1 and CDR2 sequences are LNHDA and SQIVND (reference sequence). CDR3 sequence (DNA): TGTGCCAGTAGTATGGGAGGCAGGGTGGGAGAAGCTTTCTTT. Protein sequence: CASSMGGRVGEAFF. Full variable domain (rest looked up from reference TRBV19 and TRBJ1-1): DGGITQSPKYLFRKEGQNVTLSCEQNLNHDAMYWYRQDPGQGLRLIYYSQIVNDFQKGDIAEGYSVSREKKESFPLTVTSAQKNPTAFYLCASSMGGRVGEAFFGQGTRLTVV.

This clone came up once. The V call is TRBV28, the J call TRBJ1-4; a weak D match, TRBD1 (6 bases). The V end lost 3 bases, the J end lost 4 bases, and 12 bases lay between the germline ends. Germline CDR1 reads MDHEN; CDR2 reads SYDVKM. CDR3 length: 15 amino acids. The CDR3 sequence: CASSFGQGGNEKLFF. The CDR3 DNA reads TGTGCCAGCAGTTTTGGGCAAGGGGGTAATGAAAAACTGTTTTTT.

This chain joins TRBV29-1 and TRBJ1-4; 9 positions agree with TRBD1. Losses at the gene ends were 6 bases for V and 7 bases for J; bases not matched to a gene: 6. The CDR3 is 13 amino acids. Germline CDR1 is SQVTM and CDR2 is ANQGSEA. DNA of the CDR3: TGCAGCGTATCCGGGACAGGGCGTGAAAAACTGTTTTTT. Its translation: CSVSGTGREKLFF. The full variable domain, completed using reference TRBV29-1 and TRBJ1-4, is SAVISQKPSRDICQRGTSLTIQCQVDSQVTMMFWYRQQPGQSLTLIATANQGSEATYESGFVIDKFPISRPNLTFSTLTVSNMSPEDSSIYLCSVSGTGREKLFFGSGTQLSVL.

As for this clone: Other nucleotide sequences from this sample produce the same CDR3. The chain recombines TRBV6-5 with TRBJ2-5, with D perhaps matching TRBD1 (5 bases). The CDR3 loop spans 13 amino acids. The V and J ends lost 2 bases and 2 bases respectively, with 6 bases between them. Per the germline V gene, CDR1 is MNHEY and CDR2 is SVGAGI. The CDR3, as DNA: TGTGCCAGCAGTTACGACAGACAAGAGACCCAGTACTTC. Translated, it gives CASSYDRQETQYF.

Worth noting for this clone: Different DNA sequences within this sample yield the same CDR3. The V call is TRBV18, the J call TRBJ1-5; D unresolved. V lost 3 bases and J 3 bases, leaving 9 bases between the germline ends. Germline V gives CDR1 KGHSH, CDR2 LQKENI. The CDR3 sequence is 14 residues long. The CDR3 protein is CASSPNGINQPQHF. CDR3 nucleotides: TGTGCCAGCTCACCTAACGGAATCAATCAGCCCCAGCATTTT.